This T cell receptor (beta chain) was sequenced for a study of regulatory T cells in long-lasting Graves disease. Study details: Prior antithyroid drug treatment in newly diagnosed Graves' patients lasted under 3 months. Broader study findings: The analysis examined peripheral blood only and excluded thyroid tissue. Comparison showed that persistent patients shared more public clonotypes (2,741) than new patients (about 970).

This clonotype was detected ten times or more. Antigen specificity is unknown. Regarding time point: newly diagnosed GD, antithyroid drugs for less than 3 months. Construction of the TCR library relied on RNA isolated from PBMCs. Relying on iRepertoire HTBI primers and Arm-PCR of CDR3 regions, the team built TCR beta libraries. TCRdb called the multiplex PCR reads again in MiXCR, with one record for every CDR3 protein. The repertoire holds 200,000 to 250,000 distinct CDR3 sequences, about 17% seen once, with approximately 20% in the top ten. This TCR was sampled from a female donor with Graves disease. The source was peripheral blood mononuclear cells (PBMCs), collected at new diagnosis, from a patient treated with antithyroid drugs.

CDR3 in DNA: TGTGCCAGCAGTTTATTAGGCAGAGGGTACAATGAGCAGTTCTTC. Translated, it gives CASSLLGRGYNEQFF. The chain employs TRBV27 and TRBJ2-1, with a weak D call TRBD2 (5 bases). Germline lookup yields CDR1 MNHEY and CDR2 SMNVEV (reference sequence). V lost 1 base, J lost 4 bases, and 11 bases lay in between. CDR3 length: 15 residues.